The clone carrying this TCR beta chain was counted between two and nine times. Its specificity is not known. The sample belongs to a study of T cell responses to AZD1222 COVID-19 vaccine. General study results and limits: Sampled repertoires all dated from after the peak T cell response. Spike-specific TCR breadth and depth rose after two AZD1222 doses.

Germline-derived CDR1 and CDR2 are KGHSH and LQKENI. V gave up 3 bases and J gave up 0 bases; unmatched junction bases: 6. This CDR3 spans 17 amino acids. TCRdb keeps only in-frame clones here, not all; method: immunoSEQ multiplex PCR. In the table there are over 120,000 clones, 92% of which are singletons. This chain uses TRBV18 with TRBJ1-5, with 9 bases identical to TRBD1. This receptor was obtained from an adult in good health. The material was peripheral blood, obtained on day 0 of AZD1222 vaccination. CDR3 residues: CASSPGTGINSNQPQHF. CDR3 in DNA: TGTGCCAGCTCACCCGGGACAGGGATCAATAGCAATCAGCCCCAGCATTTT.